This is a list of T cell receptor beta chains from one sample in a study of shared clonotypes between healthy human individuals. Measured with immunoSEQ multiplex PCR; TCRdb has only the in-frame clones, and not every one. The table includes about 710,000 clones, around 73% detected once. The sample was memory CD4+ T cells sorted from blood. The receptors come from a woman in her twenties or thirties in good health. The CDR3 runs from the conserved cysteine through the conserved F or W. Each record gives: CDR3 DNA, CDR3 protein, V gene, J gene, clone size, D gene. The D gene is left open where the match is weak. Part of the rows lack a size; the others show once, few, many or a class for expanded clones.

TGTGCCAGCCACCACAGTAGAAATGAAAAACTGTTTTTT	CASHHSRNEKLFF	TRBV6-1	TRBJ1-4	NA	NA
TGTGCCAGCAGCGCAGAGACAGGGTTATTCTATGGCTACACCTTC	CASSAETGLFYGYTF	TRBV9	TRBJ1-2	NA	TRBD1
TGTGCCAGCTCACCGGGGCTAGCGATCAGCTCCTACGAGCAGTACTTC	CASSPGLAISSYEQYF	TRBV18	TRBJ2-7	NA	NA
TGTGCCAGCAGCTTGTTCGAGAACACTGAAGCTTTCTTT	CASSLFENTEAFF	TRBV5-6	TRBJ1-1	few	NA
TGTGCCAGCAGTGGGTCAGCAGGCTCCTACGAGCAGTACTTC	CASSGSAGSYEQYF	TRBV28	TRBJ2-7	NA	NA
TGTGCCAGCAGCCCCACAAGAGCTAACTATGGCTACACCTTC	CASSPTRANYGYTF	TRBV11-2	TRBJ1-2	few	NA
TGTGCCAGCAGTCTGGCGGGGGAGGACTACGAGCAGTACTTC	CASSLAGEDYEQYF	TRBV6-6	TRBJ2-7	NA	TRBD2
TGCAGCGTCCGGACTAGCGGAGGCAATGAGCAGTTCTTC	CSVRTSGGNEQFF	TRBV29-1	TRBJ2-1	once	TRBD2
TGTGCCAGCAGCTTCACTAGCGGGAGAGTGACAGATACGCAGTATTTT	CASSFTSGRVTDTQYF	TRBV7-9	TRBJ2-3	NA	TRBD2
TGTGCCAGCAGTACCCTCCCCCGGGGGTCCACCTACGAGCAGTACTTC	CASSTLPRGSTYEQYF	TRBV27	TRBJ2-7	NA	NA
TGTGCCAGCAGTTCCGCAAGGACAGGAAAAAACATTCAGTACTTC	CASSSARTGKNIQYF	TRBV6-5	TRBJ2-4	NA	TRBD1
TGTGCCAGCAGTTTACAGACAAACTATGGCTACACCTTC	CASSLQTNYGYTF	TRBV6-1	TRBJ1-2	many	NA
TGTGCCAGCAGCTTTTTGTCTAGCGGTCGCGAGCAGTACTTC	CASSFLSSGREQYF	TRBV7-9	TRBJ2-7	NA	TRBD2
TGTGCCAGCGGCGGGTCCCAGGGATACGAGCAGTACTTC	CASGGSQGYEQYF	TRBV27	TRBJ2-7	NA	NA
TGTGCCAGCAGCAGGGACTTAAAGGACTATGGCTACACCTTC	CASSRDLKDYGYTF	TRBV21-1	TRBJ1-2	NA	NA
TGTGCCAGCAGTTCAGCAGGGAGCTCCTACAATGAGCAGTTCTTC	CASSSAGSSYNEQFF	TRBV28	TRBJ2-1	NA	NA
TGTGCCATCAGCCACCGGGGGACAGAGACCCAGTACTTC	CAISHRGTETQYF	TRBV10-3	TRBJ2-5	NA	NA
TGCAGCGTTGGAGGACTAGCGCGCACCGGGGAGCTGTTTTTT	CSVGGLARTGELFF	TRBV29-1	TRBJ2-2	NA	TRBD2
TGTGCCAGCTCACCACCCGGTTCGGTTAACTATGAGCAGTTCTTC	CASSPPGSVNYEQFF	TRBV18	TRBJ2-1	NA	NA
TGTGCCAGCAGCGCCCGGGACATCTCATCCGGCGAGCAGTACTTC	CASSARDISSGEQYF	TRBV7-6	TRBJ2-7	many	NA
TGCGCCAGCAGTCCATCCCCTACAGACTGCGAGCAGTACTTC	CASSPSPTDCEQYF	TRBV23-1	TRBJ2-7	few	NA
TGTGCCAGCAGTGGGGGGACTAGCGGGTTGTACGAGCAGTACTTC	CASSGGTSGLYEQYF	TRBV25-1	TRBJ2-7	NA	TRBD2
TGTGCCAGCAGTGATAGGGGTGCAACTAATGAAAAACTGTTTTTT	CASSDRGATNEKLFF	TRBV2	TRBJ1-4	many	NA
TGCAGCGCCCTACAGGGTCCCTACTCCTACGAGCAGTACTTC	CSALQGPYSYEQYF	TRBV29-1	TRBJ2-7	NA	NA
TGTGCCAGCAGCTTAGATAGCGGAGGGGGAAACACCATATATTTT	CASSLDSGGGNTIYF	TRBV11-2	TRBJ1-3	NA	NA
TGTGCCAGCAGTTTAAATCTGGGACCACAAGAGACCCAGTACTTC	CASSLNLGPQETQYF	TRBV27	TRBJ2-5	NA	NA
TGTGCCAGCAGTCCTAAAGAAGGCACAGATACGCAGTATTTT	CASSPKEGTDTQYF	TRBV25-1	TRBJ2-3	few	NA
TGCGCCAGCAGCCATAGGGTCGGTAGCGGGAGGGGTAATGAGCAGTTCTTC	CASSHRVGSGRGNEQFF	TRBV4-1	TRBJ2-1	NA	TRBD2
TGTGCCAGTCACCGGACAGGGGCCCTGGGGAGCAATCAGCCCCAGCATTTT	CASHRTGALGSNQPQHF	TRBV19	TRBJ1-5	NA	TRBD1
TGTGCCAGCAGTGGACAGGGAAGTTATCAGCCCCAGCATTTT	CASSGQGSYQPQHF	TRBV28	TRBJ1-5	NA	TRBD1
TGCGCCAGCAGCTCCGGCGCGGGACAGGCGAACAATGAGCAGTTCTTC	CASSSGAGQANNEQFF	TRBV5-1	TRBJ2-1	NA	TRBD1
TGTGCCAGCAGTGATGGACAGGTGACGAATCAGCCCCAGCATTTT	CASSDGQVTNQPQHF	TRBV2	TRBJ1-5	NA	TRBD1
TGTGCCAGCAGTCGGACTAGCGGGAGCTCCTACAATGAGCAGTTCTTC	CASSRTSGSSYNEQFF	TRBV27	TRBJ2-1	once	TRBD2
TGCGCCAGCAGCCAAGGGTTTCTCGCGGGAGTAAGTTCAGATACGCAGTATTTT	CASSQGFLAGVSSDTQYF	TRBV4-1	TRBJ2-3	NA	TRBD2
TGTGCCACCAGCAGGGGACAGGAGACGAATGAAAAACTGTTTTTT	CATSRGQETNEKLFF	TRBV15	TRBJ1-4	NA	TRBD1
TGCGCCAGCAGACCTAATGGACTAGCGGGAGCAGTTACGCAGTATTTT	CASRPNGLAGAVTQYF	TRBV5-1	TRBJ2-3	NA	TRBD2
TGCAGCGTTGGCCAGGGCACAAGCACAGATACGCAGTATTTT	CSVGQGTSTDTQYF	TRBV29-1	TRBJ2-3	NA	NA
TGTGCCAGCAGTGCGTCCCGACGGACACAAGAGACCCAGTACTTC	CASSASRRTQETQYF	TRBV28	TRBJ2-5	NA	NA
TGCGCCACTAGGAAGGGGGGAACCCAAAACACCGGGGAGCTGTTTTTT	CATRKGGTQNTGELFF	TRBV10-2	TRBJ2-2	NA	NA
TGTGCCAGCAGTGACATTGTGGCCCAAGAGACCCAGTACTTC	CASSDIVAQETQYF	TRBV25-1	TRBJ2-5	NA	NA
TGTGCCAGTAGTTTGTCGGGAGGGAGTGGAGAGACCCAGTACTTC	CASSLSGGSGETQYF	TRBV19	TRBJ2-5	few	TRBD2
TGTGCCAGCAGTTACTCAGTAGCGGGAGCGAACAATGAGCAGTTCTTC	CASSYSVAGANNEQFF	TRBV6-6	TRBJ2-1	once	TRBD2
TGTGCCTCACGTATTCAACTCGGACTAGCGGTTCAAGAGACCCAGTACTTC	CASRIQLGLAVQETQYF	TRBV2	TRBJ2-5	NA	TRBD2
TGTGCCAGCAGCGCTGGGACTAGCGGAGACACAGATACGCAGTATTTT	CASSAGTSGDTDTQYF	TRBV5-8	TRBJ2-3	NA	TRBD2